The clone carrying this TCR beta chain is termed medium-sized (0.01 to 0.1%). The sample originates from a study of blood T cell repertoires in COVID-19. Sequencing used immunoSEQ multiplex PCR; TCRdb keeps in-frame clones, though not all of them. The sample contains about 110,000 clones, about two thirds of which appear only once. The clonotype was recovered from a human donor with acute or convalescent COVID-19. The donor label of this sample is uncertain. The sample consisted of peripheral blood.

The CDR3 loop is CASSLGDRRYPSGNTIYF. For the CDR3, the DNA is TGTGCCAGCAGCTTGGGGGACAGGCGATACCCCTCTGGAAACACCATATATTTT. This chain uses TRBV5-6 with TRBJ1-3; 8 bases agree with TRBD1. Germline values: CDR1 SGHDT, CDR2 YYEEEE. The J segment lost 0 bases and the V segment lost 0 bases, leaving 8 bases of the junction unmatched. This CDR3 region has 18 residues.